This record concerns one T cell receptor (beta chain) sequence. In this sample, this clonotype turned up a few times. Its recognized antigen is unknown. Per-nucleotide qualities are absent, and no much larger clonotype sits a single base away. This was a case-control study nested in a cohort of healthcare workers in London, UK, who had nasopharyngeal swab PCR tests and blood samples taken every week. Between 23 and 31 March 2020, the week of the UK lockdown, healthcare workers were enrolled and then followed up weekly for as long as 16 weeks. The data were taken from a study of early T cells in non-severe SARS-CoV-2 infection (dated by TCRdb to the early 2020s). Background on the whole study: Bulk RNA from unsorted whole blood was used for TCR sequencing, so alpha and beta chains could not be paired. What the authors observed across the whole study: VDJdb matching was skewed toward anti-spike CD8 responses and likely underestimated virus-specific expansions by missing private and CD4 specificities.

For this chain, trimming is 4 bases at the V end and 5 bases at the J end, and the number of junction bases without a gene match is 17. The CDR3 sequence holds 18 residues, the cysteine and phenylalanine included. Only CDR3 DNA is held: 54 bases, read in frame from base 1. According to the germline V gene, CDR1 reads SGHTA and CDR2 reads FQGTGA. Libraries were constructed by 5' RACE. The sequencing machine was a NextSeq 500. In the TCR library protocol, unique molecular identifiers were attached to individual cDNA molecules to correct for PCR bias and sequencing error. Sequencing covered both TCR alpha and beta chains, and within each sample the abundances of alpha and beta sequences were tightly co-correlated. The original methods were these. Decombinator V4 was used to annotate the V gene, J gene and CDR3 of the TCR sequences. TCRs were defined as expanded if a significant change between any two time points was detected under a Poisson model with p below 0.0001. Abundances of TCRs were expressed as counts per million after normalisation to the total number of TCRs sequenced in each sample. TRAV1-2 paired with TRAJ12, TRAJ20 or TRAJ33 defined MAIT TCRs, while TRAV10 paired with TRAJ18 defined iNKT TCRs. VDJdb, accessed on 1 November 2021, was searched for TCRs annotated for CMV, EBV and SARS-CoV-2, and TCRs annotated for more than one antigen were excluded. Starting from the raw public reads, TCRdb applied fastp trimming at Q25, assembled clones with MiXCR and retained in-frame beta chains. Each entry is one CDR3 protein sequence, shown with its most common DNA and genes. For this entry, the V and J calls and clone size follow TCRdb and not the study's own pipeline. The sample records approximately 66,000 distinct CDR3 sequences, about 13% of which are singletons. 4.5% to 5.5% of the sample lies in the top ten.

Sequencing used whole blood. The receptor was derived from an adult who was a healthcare worker with PCR-confirmed SARS-CoV-2 infection or an uninfected control (not recorded which). This chain is built from TRBV7-3 and TRBJ2-1; TRBD2 matches 7 bases in the middle. The CDR3 loop reads CASSSRARAASGHNEQFF. The DNA reads as follows: TGTGCCAGCAGCTCACGGGCCCGGGCGGCTAGCGGACACAATGAGCAGTTCTTC.